What follows is one T cell receptor (beta chain) and its context. Assay: immunoSEQ multiplex PCR; the TCRdb copy retains only in-frame clones and omits some. This sample carries tens of thousands of clones, 90% of them seen once, and the ten largest clones take about 0.35%. This specimen comes from a study of OX40 agonist ivuxolimab in advanced cancers. This CDR3 has 16 amino acids. Germline CDR1 MGHRA, CDR2 YSYEKL. With 3 bases removed from V and 5 bases from J, the gap between germline ends came to 16 bases. The chain is built from TRBV4-1 and TRBJ1-4, with D possibly TRBD1 on 5 matching bases. The material was CD4+ or CD8+ T cells sorted from blood, obtained in a trial of the OX40 agonist ivuxolimab. This receptor was identified in an adult with an advanced solid tumor such as melanoma, head and neck, liver or kidney cancer. CDR3 residues: CASSHVQGVSNEKLFF. CDR3 coding DNA: TGCGCCAGCAGCCATGTTCAGGGTGTGTCAAATGAAAAACTGTTTTTT.